Listed below are T cell receptor beta chains from one sample, sequenced in a study of T cell repertoires in cytomegalovirus infection. MiXCR was run by TCRdb on the reads, yielding one entry per CDR3 protein. The sample lists about a million distinct CDR3 sequences; 31% were seen once. No cognate antigen is known for these TCRs. The specimen was cultured CD8+ T cells from PBMCs, collected from culture after CMV antigen stimulation. The receptors stem from a human donor in good health (CMV status not recorded). Some clones in this sample may be carry-over from other donors' samples. CDR3s include the opening cysteine and the closing phenylalanine or tryptophan. Fields, in order: CDR3 DNA, CDR3 protein, clone size, V gene, J gene, D gene. D genes are given only for firm matches. Some rows have no size entry. The others give once, few or many, or a class for an expanded clone.

CDR3 DNA: TGTGCCAGCAGCTTCCAGGACAGGCATAATTCACCCCTCCACTTT
CDR3 protein: CASSFQDRHNSPLHF
clone size: few
V gene: TRBV5-4
J gene: TRBJ1-6
D gene: TRBD1

CDR3 DNA: TGTGCCAGCAGTCGGGACAGGTCGTGGAATCAGCCCCAGCATTTT
CDR3 protein: CASSRDRSWNQPQHF
clone size: NA
V gene: TRBV6-6
J gene: TRBJ1-5
D gene: TRBD1

CDR3 DNA: TGTGCCAGCAGCTCTGACAGGGTAAACCAAGAGACCCAGTACTTC
CDR3 protein: CASSSDRVNQETQYF
clone size: NA
V gene: TRBV5-6
J gene: TRBJ2-5
D gene: TRBD1

CDR3 DNA: TGTGCCAGCAGCCCTAGAGCCGGGACAGGGTCGGATACGCAGTATTTT
CDR3 protein: CASSPRAGTGSDTQYF
clone size: medium-sized
V gene: TRBV7-9
J gene: TRBJ2-3
D gene: TRBD1

CDR3 DNA: TGTGCCAGCAGCTTTGCGGGGGTCCAAGAGACCCAGTACTTC
CDR3 protein: CASSFAGVQETQYF
clone size: many
V gene: TRBV7-2
J gene: TRBJ2-5
D gene: TRBD2

CDR3 DNA: TGTGCCAGCGCTGCGGCCGACAGGGGGGAAACAGATACGCAGTATTTT
CDR3 protein: CASAAADRGETDTQYF
clone size: NA
V gene: TRBV6-8
J gene: TRBJ2-3
D gene: TRBD1

CDR3 DNA: TGTGCCAGCAGTTACCTCCGTATCAAGGGGGGCATGGACACTGAAGCTTTCTTT
CDR3 protein: CASSYLRIKGGMDTEAFF
clone size: NA
V gene: TRBV6-6
J gene: TRBJ1-1
D gene: NA

CDR3 DNA: TGTGCCAGTAGTTCTGACGTCACAGATACGCAGTATTTT
CDR3 protein: CASSSDVTDTQYF
clone size: few
V gene: TRBV19
J gene: TRBJ2-3
D gene: NA

CDR3 DNA: TGTGCCAGCAGTGATGAACAGAATCAATACGAGCAGTACTTC
CDR3 protein: CASSDEQNQYEQYF
clone size: NA
V gene: TRBV2
J gene: TRBJ2-7
D gene: NA

CDR3 DNA: TGTGCCAGCACCAAAGGGTTCACTGAAGCTTTCTTT
CDR3 protein: CASTKGFTEAFF
clone size: NA
V gene: TRBV7-9
J gene: TRBJ1-1
D gene: NA

CDR3 DNA: TGTGCCAGCAGTTTCCCTAGACTAGCGGGGAGCACCGGGGAGCTGTTTTTT
CDR3 protein: CASSFPRLAGSTGELFF
clone size: NA
V gene: TRBV12-3/TRBV12-4
J gene: TRBJ2-2
D gene: TRBD2

CDR3 DNA: TGTGCCAGCACACGGGAGAACACTAACTATGGCTACACCTTC
CDR3 protein: CASTRENTNYGYTF
clone size: many
V gene: TRBV7-2
J gene: TRBJ1-2
D gene: NA

CDR3 DNA: TGTGCCAGCTCGGGGAGAGAGGGGCCTAACTATGGCTACACCTTC
CDR3 protein: CASSGREGPNYGYTF
clone size: NA
V gene: TRBV7-9
J gene: TRBJ1-2
D gene: NA

CDR3 DNA: TGTGCCAGCAGCTTAGCCGCGCCAAGCACAGATACGCAGTATTTT
CDR3 protein: CASSLAAPSTDTQYF
clone size: NA
V gene: TRBV7-2
J gene: TRBJ2-3
D gene: NA

CDR3 DNA: TGTGCCAGTAGTCAGCGGGGGGAACGCTACAATGAGCAGTTCTTC
CDR3 protein: CASSQRGERYNEQFF
clone size: NA
V gene: TRBV19
J gene: TRBJ2-1
D gene: TRBD2

CDR3 DNA: TGTGCCAGCAGTTCACTCTCTGGGAATGAGCAGTTCTTC
CDR3 protein: CASSSLSGNEQFF
clone size: NA
V gene: TRBV6-8
J gene: TRBJ2-1
D gene: NA

CDR3 DNA: TGCGCCAGCAGTCAAATTGGAGGGGGGCCTGGCACTGAAGCTTTCTTT
CDR3 protein: CASSQIGGGPGTEAFF
clone size: NA
V gene: TRBV4-1
J gene: TRBJ1-1
D gene: NA

CDR3 DNA: TGTGCCAGCAGCGTACGGCAGTTCAATCAGCCCCAGCATTTT
CDR3 protein: CASSVRQFNQPQHF
clone size: once
V gene: TRBV9
J gene: TRBJ1-5
D gene: NA

CDR3 DNA: TGTGCCAGCAGGGAAAACCCTGTCACAGATACGCAGTATTTT
CDR3 protein: CASRENPVTDTQYF
clone size: NA
V gene: TRBV7-6
J gene: TRBJ2-3
D gene: NA

CDR3 DNA: TGTGCCAGTAGTATTGACCTAGGGGGGAACACTGAAGCTTTCTTT
CDR3 protein: CASSIDLGGNTEAFF
clone size: NA
V gene: TRBV19
J gene: TRBJ1-1
D gene: NA

CDR3 DNA: TGTGCCAGCAGCGTAGAGGACAGAAGCTCCTACAATGAGCAGTTCTTC
CDR3 protein: CASSVEDRSSYNEQFF
clone size: NA
V gene: TRBV9
J gene: TRBJ2-1
D gene: NA

CDR3 DNA: TGTGCCAGCAGTTTCTTGTTCCGCGGCGCTGGCTACAATGAGCAGTTCTTC
CDR3 protein: CASSFLFRGAGYNEQFF
clone size: few
V gene: TRBV12-3/TRBV12-4
J gene: TRBJ2-1
D gene: NA

CDR3 DNA: TGTGCCAGCAGCTACCAGGAAACCCTCGGGGAGCTGTTTTTT
CDR3 protein: CASSYQETLGELFF
clone size: NA
V gene: TRBV6-2/TRBV6-3
J gene: TRBJ2-2
D gene: NA

CDR3 DNA: TGTGCCAGCAGCCGATGGGGCGAAAGCGCTTTAAGGTACAATGAGCAGTTCTTC
CDR3 protein: CASSRWGESALRYNEQFF
clone size: few
V gene: TRBV11-2
J gene: TRBJ2-1
D gene: NA

CDR3 DNA: TGTGCCAGCAGCGGCCAAAAGAATCTGGGGGACTATGGCTACACCTTC
CDR3 protein: CASSGQKNLGDYGYTF
clone size: few
V gene: TRBV9
J gene: TRBJ1-2
D gene: NA

CDR3 DNA: TGTGCCAGCAGCCCGCCGGAAACAGGGAGAACCGGGGAGCTGTTTTTT
CDR3 protein: CASSPPETGRTGELFF
clone size: few
V gene: TRBV5-6
J gene: TRBJ2-2
D gene: NA

CDR3 DNA: TGTGCCAGCAGCCCACAGGGGCCCCCTTACGAGCAGTACTTC
CDR3 protein: CASSPQGPPYEQYF
clone size: NA
V gene: TRBV3-1
J gene: TRBJ2-7
D gene: TRBD1

CDR3 DNA: TGTGCCAGCAGCTCCTTTACCACCAGGGGTAATGAGCAGTTCTTC
CDR3 protein: CASSSFTTRGNEQFF
clone size: many
V gene: TRBV7-2
J gene: TRBJ2-1
D gene: NA

CDR3 DNA: TGTGCCAGTAGAGATCTAAGGCAGGGGAACACTGAAGCTTTCTTT
CDR3 protein: CASRDLRQGNTEAFF
clone size: NA
V gene: TRBV19
J gene: TRBJ1-1
D gene: NA